The text below deals with one TCR beta chain. Its antigen is unknown. HCMV serostatus was determined by detecting HCMV-specific IgG in serum with a commercial ELISA kit. Ficoll density gradient centrifugation was used to isolate peripheral blood mononuclear cells from blood. The data derive from a study of T cells expressing NK-cell markers (dated by TCRdb to the early 2020s). In the study overall: Roughly 8 donors provided sorted CD3+CD56+NKG2C+, CD3+CD56+NKG2C- and CD3+CD56-NKG2C+ T-cell subsets, whose TCR beta-chain repertoires were profiled. Of the eight sequenced donors, seven were found to be HCMV-seropositive and one was found to be HCMV-seronegative. Randomly selected healthy volunteers, three men and five women, were used as the eight sequenced donors. Libraries were sequenced as 2 x 150 bp reads on Illumina HiSeq 2000/2500, MiSeq or NextSeq. Summary of the overall study and its limitations: Those dominant clonotypes were again the most abundant among CD3+CD56-NKG2C+ cells in a few donors, at about 28.3-65%. In a handful of donors, the dominant CD3+CD56+NKG2C+ clonotypes ranked among the top 10 CD8+ clonotypes, making up 1.0-7.0% of CD8+ T cells. Whether the expanded NKG2C-expressing T cell clones were specific for HCMV antigens remained unclear.

The data were produced on an Illumina HiSeq 2000. 5'RACE template switching, by which a universal primer site and unique molecular identifiers were added, was used to make TCR beta cDNA libraries. Priming for cDNA synthesis came from the TCR beta constant segment, and two successive PCR amplification steps followed. Turning to the authors' computational methods: MIGEC handled demultiplexing of the reads and grouping by UMI, while MiTCR was used to assemble and quantify clonotypes. Only TCR cDNA sequences supported by at least two reads were kept to exclude erroneous sequences. The tcR package was used for downstream repertoire analysis, with clonotypes matched between fractions based on CDR3 nucleotide sequence plus V segment. VDJmatch was used to annotate antigen specificity against VDJdb, with one amino acid substitution in CDR3 allowed. After reprocessing by TCRdb, each CDR3 protein sequence is one entry, and no DNA is given. These V and J calls derive from TCRdb rather than the authors' analysis. The sample's own table lists about 120,000 distinct CDR3 sequences. The ten most abundant clones make up about 18% of the sample.

The CDR1 and CDR2 encoded by the germline V gene are MGHRA and YSYEKL. Measured from the cysteine to the phenylalanine, the CDR3 is 16 residues long. No DNA accompanies this entry. The chain is assembled from TRBV4-1 and TRBJ2-5; TCRdb returns TRBD1, unconfirmable since there is no DNA. Material for sequencing was blood T cells: a sorted CD56 or NKG2C T cell subset, CD4+ or CD8+ T cells, or bulk PBMC T cells (not recorded which). This receptor was taken from a woman between 18 and 70 years old in good health. The CDR3 protein is CASSTPPGTAQETQYF.